These T cell receptor beta chains were read from a single sample in a study of control samples from healthy donors and cancer patients. The protocol was immunoSEQ multiplex PCR, while the TCRdb copy is restricted to in-frame clones and leaves out a portion. This table has some 130,000 clones, 92% appearing once. Material: blood. The receptors come from a woman between 45 and 60 years old in good health. Each CDR3 is given with its conserved first and last residue. A D gene is named only where the DNA matches it firmly. Size tells how often a clone was seen (once, few, many) or the class of an expanded clone, and some rows leave it out.

cdr3_length: 14; j_call: TRBJ2-2; d_call: TRBD1; v_call: TRBV11-2; clone_size: NA; cdr3_aa: CASSLDRGPGELFF; cdr3_nt: TGTGCCAGCAGCTTGGACAGGGGGCCCGGGGAGCTGTTTTTT
cdr3_length: 14; j_call: TRBJ1-2; d_call: TRBD1; v_call: TRBV27; clone_size: NA; cdr3_aa: CASSPRQGLYGYTF; cdr3_nt: TGTGCCAGCAGTCCCCGACAGGGACTCTATGGCTACACCTTC
cdr3_length: 15; j_call: TRBJ2-6; d_call: NA; v_call: TRBV7-2; clone_size: NA; cdr3_aa: CASSNRVSGANVLTF; cdr3_nt: TGTGCCAGCAGCAACAGGGTTTCCGGGGCCAACGTCCTGACTTTC
cdr3_length: 15; j_call: TRBJ1-2; d_call: TRBD1; v_call: TRBV2; clone_size: NA; cdr3_aa: CASNWDSPGGYGYTF; cdr3_nt: TGTGCCAGCAATTGGGACAGCCCGGGGGGCTATGGCTACACCTTC
cdr3_length: 16; j_call: TRBJ2-1; d_call: TRBD2; v_call: TRBV4-1; clone_size: NA; cdr3_aa: CASSQEVLASHNEQFF; cdr3_nt: TGCGCCAGCAGCCAAGAGGTACTAGCGTCCCACAATGAGCAGTTCTTC
cdr3_length: 14; j_call: TRBJ2-2; d_call: TRBD2; v_call: TRBV28; clone_size: NA; cdr3_aa: CASSKAGNTGELFF; cdr3_nt: TGTGCCAGCAGCAAAGCGGGAAACACCGGGGAGCTGTTTTTT
cdr3_length: 16; j_call: TRBJ1-5; d_call: NA; v_call: TRBV28; clone_size: NA; cdr3_aa: CASSLGSRGENQPQHF; cdr3_nt: TGTGCCAGCAGTTTAGGGAGTAGGGGGGAGAATCAGCCCCAGCATTTT
cdr3_length: 12; j_call: TRBJ2-7; d_call: NA; v_call: TRBV19; clone_size: NA; cdr3_aa: CASSGSIYEQYF; cdr3_nt: TGTGCCAGTAGTGGGAGTATCTACGAGCAGTACTTC
cdr3_length: 14; j_call: TRBJ2-7; d_call: TRBD2; v_call: TRBV5-1; clone_size: NA; cdr3_aa: CASSSHGGGYEQYF; cdr3_nt: TGCGCCAGCAGCTCCCATGGGGGGGGCTACGAGCAGTACTTC
cdr3_length: 17; j_call: TRBJ1-2; d_call: TRBD1; v_call: TRBV27; clone_size: NA; cdr3_aa: CASSPLRGTGENYGYTF; cdr3_nt: TGTGCCAGCAGTCCCCTCCGAGGGACAGGAGAGAACTATGGCTACACCTTC
cdr3_length: 15; j_call: TRBJ2-4; d_call: NA; v_call: TRBV3-1/TRBV3-2; clone_size: NA; cdr3_aa: CASSQDARVGNIQYF; cdr3_nt: TGTGCCAGCAGCCAAGATGCGAGGGTAGGGAACATTCAGTACTTC
cdr3_length: 15; j_call: TRBJ2-1; d_call: NA; v_call: TRBV6-5; clone_size: NA; cdr3_aa: CASTLDTLSGNEQFF; cdr3_nt: TGTGCCAGCACATTGGACACCCTCTCGGGCAATGAGCAGTTCTTC
cdr3_length: 14; j_call: TRBJ2-7; d_call: NA; v_call: TRBV11-3; clone_size: NA; cdr3_aa: CASSRRQGSYEQYF; cdr3_nt: TGTGCCAGCAGCCGAAGGCAGGGCTCCTACGAGCAGTACTTC
cdr3_length: 18; j_call: TRBJ1-5; d_call: NA; v_call: TRBV7-2; clone_size: NA; cdr3_aa: CASSETWLGPTINQPQHF; cdr3_nt: TGTGCCAGCAGCGAAACATGGCTGGGGCCGACTATTAATCAGCCCCAGCATTTT
cdr3_length: 13; j_call: TRBJ2-7; d_call: TRBD1; v_call: TRBV19; clone_size: NA; cdr3_aa: CATQGQNSYEQYF; cdr3_nt: TGTGCCACCCAGGGACAGAACTCCTACGAGCAGTACTTC
cdr3_length: 15; j_call: TRBJ1-5; d_call: TRBD1; v_call: TRBV28; clone_size: NA; cdr3_aa: CASSLDREGGQPQHF; cdr3_nt: TGTGCCAGCAGTTTAGACAGGGAAGGAGGGCAGCCCCAGCATTTT
cdr3_length: 13; j_call: TRBJ2-7; d_call: NA; v_call: TRBV5-1; clone_size: NA; cdr3_aa: CASSLGAGNEQYF; cdr3_nt: TGCGCCAGCAGCTTGGGAGCAGGGAACGAGCAGTACTTC
cdr3_length: 12; j_call: TRBJ1-3; d_call: NA; v_call: TRBV6-5; clone_size: NA; cdr3_aa: CASRVAGNTIYF; cdr3_nt: TGTGCCAGCAGGGTAGCTGGAAACACCATATATTTT
cdr3_length: 13; j_call: TRBJ2-7; d_call: NA; v_call: TRBV6-5; clone_size: NA; cdr3_aa: CAGGRELSYEQYF; cdr3_nt: TGTGCCGGGGGCAGGGAACTTTCGTACGAGCAGTACTTC
cdr3_length: 12; j_call: TRBJ1-1; d_call: NA; v_call: TRBV30; clone_size: NA; cdr3_aa: CAWRGSNTEAFF; cdr3_nt: TGTGCCTGGAGGGGGTCTAACACTGAAGCTTTCTTT
cdr3_length: 15; j_call: TRBJ2-7; d_call: TRBD2; v_call: TRBV5-1; clone_size: NA; cdr3_aa: CASSRLGAGAYEQYF; cdr3_nt: TGCGCCAGCAGCAGGCTCGGGGCGGGGGCCTACGAGCAGTACTTC
cdr3_length: 13; j_call: TRBJ1-2; d_call: TRBD1; v_call: TRBV6-4; clone_size: NA; cdr3_aa: CASSLDRGDGYTF; cdr3_nt: TGTGCCAGCAGCCTCGACAGGGGGGATGGCTACACCTTC
cdr3_length: 14; j_call: TRBJ1-2; d_call: NA; v_call: TRBV7-9; clone_size: few; cdr3_aa: CASSLAATADGYTF; cdr3_nt: TGTGCCAGCAGCTTAGCTGCGACAGCCGATGGCTACACCTTC
cdr3_length: 15; j_call: TRBJ2-4; d_call: NA; v_call: TRBV21-1; clone_size: NA; cdr3_aa: CASSKGRIAKNIQYF; cdr3_nt: TGTGCCAGCAGCAAGGGCAGGATAGCCAAAAACATTCAGTACTTC
cdr3_length: 12; j_call: TRBJ2-1; d_call: NA; v_call: TRBV2; clone_size: NA; cdr3_aa: CASSGQRPEQFF; cdr3_nt: TGTGCCAGCAGTGGTCAGCGACCTGAGCAGTTCTTC
cdr3_length: 15; j_call: TRBJ2-1; d_call: NA; v_call: TRBV28; clone_size: few; cdr3_aa: CASSLGQWNYNEQFF; cdr3_nt: TGTGCCAGCAGTTTAGGGCAGTGGAACTACAATGAGCAGTTCTTC
cdr3_length: 14; j_call: TRBJ2-7; d_call: NA; v_call: TRBV14; clone_size: once; cdr3_aa: CASSQIEWGEEQYF; cdr3_nt: TGTGCCAGCAGCCAGATAGAATGGGGGGAAGAGCAGTACTTC
cdr3_length: 15; j_call: TRBJ1-2; d_call: NA; v_call: TRBV11-2; clone_size: NA; cdr3_aa: CASNLGRAEDYGYTF; cdr3_nt: TGTGCCAGCAACCTCGGCAGGGCGGAAGACTATGGCTACACCTTC
cdr3_length: 13; j_call: TRBJ1-6; d_call: NA; v_call: TRBV29-1; clone_size: NA; cdr3_aa: CSVATELNSPLHF; cdr3_nt: TGCAGCGTTGCGACAGAACTCAATTCACCCCTCCACTTT
cdr3_length: 11; j_call: TRBJ1-1; d_call: NA; v_call: TRBV7-9; clone_size: NA; cdr3_aa: CASSPTSEAFF; cdr3_nt: TGTGCCAGCAGCCCCACGAGTGAAGCTTTCTTT
cdr3_length: 12; j_call: TRBJ1-2; d_call: NA; v_call: TRBV30; clone_size: NA; cdr3_aa: CAWSGLNYGYTF; cdr3_nt: TGTGCCTGGAGTGGCCTTAACTATGGCTACACCTTC
cdr3_length: 13; j_call: TRBJ1-1; d_call: NA; v_call: TRBV25-1; clone_size: once; cdr3_aa: CASSEGDSLAAFF; cdr3_nt: TGTGCCAGCAGTGAAGGGGACTCCCTGGCAGCTTTCTTT
cdr3_length: 18; j_call: TRBJ2-3; d_call: NA; v_call: TRBV29-1; clone_size: NA; cdr3_aa: CSVDSLASYEGVADTQYF; cdr3_nt: TGCAGCGTTGATTCGCTCGCTAGCTACGAAGGCGTAGCAGATACGCAGTATTTT
cdr3_length: 14; j_call: TRBJ2-5; d_call: TRBD2; v_call: TRBV5-1; clone_size: NA; cdr3_aa: CASSLAGGQETQYF; cdr3_nt: TGCGCCAGCAGCTTGGCGGGGGGCCAAGAGACCCAGTACTTC
cdr3_length: 16; j_call: TRBJ1-3; d_call: NA; v_call: TRBV4-2; clone_size: NA; cdr3_aa: CASSQVGGSSGNTIYF; cdr3_nt: TGTGCCAGCAGCCAAGTCGGGGGAAGTAGTGGAAACACCATATATTTT
cdr3_length: 13; j_call: TRBJ1-5; d_call: TRBD1; v_call: TRBV28; clone_size: NA; cdr3_aa: CASSLDRVQPQHF; cdr3_nt: TGTGCCAGCAGTTTAGACAGGGTTCAGCCCCAGCATTTT
cdr3_length: 15; j_call: TRBJ2-5; d_call: NA; v_call: TRBV3-1/TRBV3-2; clone_size: NA; cdr3_aa: CASSQGAQLRETQYF; cdr3_nt: TGTGCCAGCAGCCAAGGCGCACAGTTACGCGAGACCCAGTACTTC
cdr3_length: 15; j_call: TRBJ1-2; d_call: NA; v_call: TRBV5-6; clone_size: NA; cdr3_aa: CASRGRVQANYGYTF; cdr3_nt: TGTGCCAGCAGGGGTCGTGTGCAAGCTAACTATGGCTACACCTTC
cdr3_length: 15; j_call: TRBJ2-7; d_call: NA; v_call: TRBV6-6; clone_size: many; cdr3_aa: CASEDRPPIGYEQYF; cdr3_nt: TGTGCCAGCGAAGACAGGCCACCCATAGGGTACGAGCAGTACTTC
cdr3_length: 11; j_call: TRBJ1-1; d_call: NA; v_call: TRBV20-1; clone_size: NA; cdr3_aa: CSARDNTEAFF; cdr3_nt: TGCAGTGCTAGAGACAACACTGAAGCTTTCTTT
cdr3_length: 18; j_call: TRBJ2-7; d_call: TRBD2; v_call: TRBV4-1; clone_size: NA; cdr3_aa: CASSQGPGLAGRWYEQYF; cdr3_nt: TGCGCCAGCAGCCAGGGACCGGGACTAGCAGGGAGGTGGTACGAGCAGTACTTC
cdr3_length: 10; j_call: TRBJ1-1; d_call: NA; v_call: TRBV2; clone_size: NA; cdr3_aa: CASTGRNAFF; cdr3_nt: TGTGCCAGCACTGGACGAAACGCTTTCTTT
cdr3_length: 15; j_call: TRBJ1-2; d_call: NA; v_call: TRBV24-1; clone_size: NA; cdr3_aa: CATSDPGQGNYGYTF; cdr3_nt: TGTGCCACCAGTGATCCCGGGCAGGGCAACTATGGCTACACCTTC